Each of the 21 T cell receptor beta chains below was sequenced from the same sample in a study of blood T cell repertoires in COVID-19. Sequencing was performed with immunoSEQ multiplex PCR; in TCRdb, only in-frame clones are kept and a portion is missing. The sample carries some 100,000 clones, 91% recorded once. The sample comprised peripheral blood. These TCRs come from a man in his sixties with acute or convalescent COVID-19.

The rearrangement uses TRBV19 and TRBJ1-3, with 7 bases matching TRBD1. Germline V gene data show CDR1 as LNHDA and CDR2 as SQIVND (reference sequence). V shed 5 bases, J shed 4 bases, and the junction held 5 bases outside the gene matches. This CDR3 comprises 14 residues. CDR3 sequence: CASSPGGAGNTIYF. The CDR3 DNA reads as TGTGCCAGTAGTCCAGGGGGAGCGGGAAACACCATATATTTT. The variable domain in full, with the rest retrieved from reference TRBV19 and TRBJ1-3, is DGGITQSPKYLFRKEGQNVTLSCEQNLNHDAMYWYRQDPGQGLRLIYYSQIVNDFQKGDIAEGYSVSREKKESFPLTVTSAQKNPTAFYLCASSPGGAGNTIYFGEGSWLTVV.

The chain has TRBV9 and TRBJ2-3; possible D gene TRBD2, 6 bases. V was shortened by 2 bases and J by 2 bases, with 15 bases between the two germline ends. Germline values: CDR1 SGDLS, CDR2 YYNGEE. CDR3 length: 16 residues. CDR3 sequence: CASSVLTSAATDTQYF. The CDR3 nucleotides read TGTGCCAGCAGCGTCCTGACTAGTGCGGCCACAGATACGCAGTATTTT. Based on the CDR3 plus reference TRBV9 and TRBJ2-3, the full variable domain is DSGVTQTPKHLITATGQRVTLRCSPRSGDLSVYWYQQSLDQGLQFLIQYYNGEERAKGNILERFSAQQFPDLHSELNLSSLELGDSALYFCASSVLTSAATDTQYFGPGTRLTVL.

This clone was detected only a few times. The chain uses TRBV5-1 and TRBJ2-2, with D perhaps TRBD1 (6 bases). Trimming removed 4 bases from V and 0 bases from J, with 13 bases in between. The germline gives CDR1 SGHRS, CDR2 YFSETQ. The CDR3 runs to 16 residues. The CDR3 region has the DNA TGCGCCAGCAGCGTAGGACAGACTGCGAACACCGGGGAGCTGTTTTTT. Encoded protein: CASSVGQTANTGELFF.

This sequence joins TRBV9 and TRBJ2-3, with TRBD2 identical over 10 bases. The CDR3 covers 16 residues. From germline, CDR1 is SGDLS and CDR2 YYNGEE. V trimming: 0 bases; J trimming: 2 bases; junction bases outside the gene matches: 3. Here the CDR3 DNA reads TGTGCCAGCAGCGTAGCGGGACTAGCGTTCACAGATACGCAGTATTTT. This gives the protein CASSVAGLAFTDTQYF.

The chain recombines TRBV18 with TRBJ1-3; weak D call: TRBD1 (6 bases). V was cut by 6 bases and J by 1 base, with 13 bases left in between. CDR3 length: 15 residues. Germline V lookup: CDR1 KGHSH, CDR2 LQKENI. CDR3 nucleotide sequence: TGTGCCAGCTCTGCGACAGGAACTTCTGGAAACACCATATATTTT. The encoded protein is CASSATGTSGNTIYF. Based on the CDR3 plus reference TRBV18 and TRBJ1-3, the full variable domain is NAGVMQNPRHLVRRRGQEARLRCSPMKGHSHVYWYRQLPEEGLKFMVYLQKENIIDESGMPKERFSAEFPKEGPSILRIQQVVRGDSAAYFCASSATGTSGNTIYFGEGSWLTVV.

V and J are TRBV6-5 and TRBJ1-2; 9 nucleotides match TRBD1. The CDR3 length is 13 residues. The germline CDR1 and CDR2 sequences are MNHEY and SVGAGI. Trimming removed 5 bases from V and 5 bases from J; junction bases left unmatched: 3. In nucleotides, the CDR3 is TGTGCCAGCAGTAGGGACAGGGTTTATGGCTACACCTTC. Translating gives CASSRDRVYGYTF.

The J gene is TRBJ1-2, the V gene TRBV3-1 (or the pseudogene TRBV3-2); D ambiguous. The V and J ends lost 4 bases and 8 bases respectively, with 11 bases between them. Per the germline V gene, CDR1 is LGHDT and CDR2 is YNNKEL (reference sequence). The CDR3 has 12 amino acids. The CDR3 is CASSPHGGGYTF. The CDR3 DNA reads as TGTGCCAGCAGCCCCCACGGAGGAGGCTACACCTTC.

The chain links TRBV7-9 to TRBJ2-1; 7 bases match TRBD2. The germline CDR1 and CDR2 sequences are SEHNR and FQNEAQ (reference sequence). Trimming removed 4 bases from V and 2 bases from J; junction bases left unmatched: 11. This CDR3 has 17 amino acids. The DNA for the CDR3 is TGTGCCAGCAGCTCCATGCCTCTGACTAGCACCTACAATGAGCAGTTCTTC. It encodes CASSSMPLTSTYNEQFF.

V is TRBV5-1 and J is TRBJ2-5; 8 bases line up with TRBD2. Germline trimming cut 1 base from V and 5 bases from J; bases unmatched to any gene: 10. Germline loops: CDR1 SGHRS, CDR2 YFSETQ. The CDR3 runs 16 residues. This CDR3 reads CASSLNNAGGGETQYF. The DNA of the CDR3 is TGCGCCAGCAGCTTGAACAACGCGGGAGGAGGGGAGACCCAGTACTTC.

V gene TRBV7-9 combines with J gene TRBJ1-2; 8 nucleotides match TRBD1. In germline, CDR1 is SEHNR, CDR2 FQNEAQ (reference sequence). V was pared by 5 bases and J by 0 bases, with 2 bases of the junction left unmatched. CDR3 length equals 14 residues. The CDR3 DNA is TGTGCCAGCAGCCTACAGGGGGCTAACTATGGCTACACCTTC. Encoded protein: CASSLQGANYGYTF.

The genes are TRBV24-1 and TRBJ1-4; D gene unclear. V was pared by 5 bases and J by 8 bases, with 8 bases between. The CDR3 has 12 residues. The germline V gene encodes CDR1 KGHDR and CDR2 SFDVKD. The CDR3 region is CATSAGGEKLFF. The DNA for the CDR3 is TGTGCCACCAGTGCGGGAGGGGAAAAACTGTTTTTT.

This chain joins TRBV9 and TRBJ1-1, with D uncertain. This CDR3 spans 14 amino acids. Trimming took 0 bases from V and 2 from J, leaving 8 bases between them. Per germline, CDR1 SGDLS and CDR2 YYNGEE. CDR3 residues: CASSVELVNTEAFF. CDR3 nucleotides: TGTGCCAGCAGCGTAGAATTAGTCAACACTGAAGCTTTCTTT.

The V and J genes are TRBV24-1 and TRBJ2-2; D perhaps matches TRBD1 (5 bases). CDR3 length: 17 residues. The germline V and J ends were trimmed by 0 bases and 0 bases, with 10 bases remaining between them. The germline CDR1 and CDR2 sequences are KGHDR and SFDVKD. The CDR3 region is CATSDLNQGTNTGELFF. The CDR3 bases are TGTGCCACCAGTGATTTGAACCAGGGCACGAACACCGGGGAGCTGTTTTTT.

The chain couples TRBV10-1 to TRBJ2-1, with 9 bases aligning to TRBD1. Germline CDR1 and CDR2: WNHNN and SYGVQD (reference sequence). Germline trimming cut 8 bases from V and 9 bases from J; bases unmatched to any gene: 8. The CDR3 is 13 amino acids. The CDR3 DNA sequence: TGCGCCAGCTCGGGGACAGGGCGAGGTGAGCAGTTCTTC. Protein: CASSGTGRGEQFF.

This chain links TRBV7-8 with TRBJ1-1; the D is unclear. V was trimmed by 5 bases and J by 4 bases, leaving 14 bases between them. CDR1 and CDR2 from the germline V gene are SGHVS and FQNEAQ. This CDR3 is 14 amino acids long. The CDR3 is CASSLTRAGTEAFF. The CDR3 DNA reads as TGTGCCAGCAGCCTCACCCGCGCAGGCACTGAAGCTTTCTTT.

The chain links TRBV6-5 to TRBJ2-1, with no clear D. Looked up from germline, CDR1 is MNHEY and CDR2 is SVGAGI. V shed 10 bases and J shed 8 bases, with 21 bases lying between them. The CDR3 is 14 residues long. In DNA form, the CDR3 reads TGTGCCACTTCCCGACCGCTCGCAGGCCATGAGCAGTTCTTC. It specifies CATSRPLAGHEQFF.

The rearrangement uses TRBV2 and TRBJ2-1, with TRBD2 identical over 16 bases. This CDR3 spans 19 amino acids. CDR1 is SNHLY, CDR2 FYNNEI, per germline. V shed 7 bases, J shed 2 bases, and the junction held 11 bases outside the gene matches. This CDR3 is CASNRPGLAGGETYNEQFF. For the CDR3, the DNA is TGTGCCAGCAACCGACCGGGACTAGCGGGAGGGGAGACCTACAATGAGCAGTTCTTC. The complete variable domain, with remaining parts taken from reference TRBV2 and TRBJ2-1, reads EPEVTQTPSHQVTQMGQEVILRCVPISNHLYFYWYRQILGQKVEFLVSFYNNEISEKSEIFDDQFSVERPDGSNFTLKIRSTKLEDSAMYFCASNRPGLAGGETYNEQFFGPGTRLTVL.

The genes are TRBV6-5 and TRBJ2-1; the D gene is possibly TRBD2 (5 bases). V lost 0 bases and J 14 bases, leaving 20 bases between the germline ends. The germline CDR1 and CDR2 sequences are MNHEY and SVGAGI. The length of the CDR3 is 15 residues. CDR3 bases: TGTGCCAGCAGTTACTCAGGGCGGCTAGCTGAGAGGGAGTTCTTC. It specifies CASSYSGRLAEREFF.

The rearrangement joins TRBV14 to TRBJ2-1; TRBD1 matches 11 bases. This CDR3 region has 15 residues. V shed 3 bases and J 5 bases; nucleotides not matched to a gene: 3. Per germline, CDR1 SGHDN and CDR2 FVKESK. DNA of the CDR3: TGTGCCAGCAGCCAGGGACAGGGGGTCCACAATGAGCAGTTCTTC. Protein sequence: CASSQGQGVHNEQFF.

The chain uses TRBV25-1 and TRBJ1-2, with D perhaps matching TRBD1 (6 bases). The CDR3 runs 14 residues. In germline, CDR1 is MGHDK, CDR2 SYGVNS. V gave up 1 base and J gave up 0 bases, with 6 bases separating them. The CDR3 loop is CASSEWTANYGYTF. CDR3 nucleotides: TGTGCCAGCAGTGAATGGACAGCTAACTATGGCTACACCTTC.

The chain recombines TRBV7-3 with TRBJ1-3; D is ambiguous. V was cut by 1 base and J by 8 bases, with 18 bases left in between. CDR1 is SGHTA and CDR2 is FQGTGA in the germline V gene. The CDR3 has 16 residues. In DNA form, the CDR3 reads TGTGCCAGCAGCTTAATGGTTGTAGGGAGTAAAGACACCATATATTTT. Its translation: CASSLMVVGSKDTIYF.